This entry is about one TCR beta chain. No cognate antigen has been identified for it. Per-base qualities were not stored, and no clone one base away is much larger. The library was produced with the immunoSEQ multiplex PCR assay. TCRdb re-hosts the immuneACCESS table, in-frame sequences only. Its copies lack some clones; in the studies checked, an unresolved V gene accounts for under half of them, and the cause for the rest is not known. Within this sample are more than 70,000 clones, with 94% of them counted one time only. Of the sample, 2.8% falls within the top ten clones. This sample stems from a study of control samples from healthy donors and cancer patients (dated by TCRdb to 2020 to 2021). Trimming takes 1 base from V and 0 bases from J, and the germline ends sit 19 bases apart. The germline V gene encodes CDR1 PRHDT and CDR2 FYEKMQ (reference sequence). The CDR3 sequence holds 19 residues, the cysteine and phenylalanine included. The retained sequence is limited to the CDR3, 57 bases, with the frame set at the first base.

The chain was built from TRBV13 and TRBJ2-4, with the D assignment possibly TRBD1 or TRBD2, given 5 matching bases for each. This clonotype was obtained from a woman aged 25 to 45 in good health. The sample consisted of blood. The nucleotide sequence is given as TGTGCCAGCAGCTTAGAGAAGACACGGGGCCCTTTAGCCAAAAACATTCAGTACTTC. Translated, it gives CASSLEKTRGPLAKNIQYF. Here the CDR3 is joined to the reference TRBV13 and TRBJ2-4 genes, and the full variable domain is: AAGVIQSPRHLIKEKRETATLKCYPIPRHDTVYWYQQGPGQDPQFLISFYEKMQSDKGSIPDRFSAQQFSDYHSELNMSSLELGDSALYFCASSLEKTRGPLAKNIQYFGAGTRLSVL.